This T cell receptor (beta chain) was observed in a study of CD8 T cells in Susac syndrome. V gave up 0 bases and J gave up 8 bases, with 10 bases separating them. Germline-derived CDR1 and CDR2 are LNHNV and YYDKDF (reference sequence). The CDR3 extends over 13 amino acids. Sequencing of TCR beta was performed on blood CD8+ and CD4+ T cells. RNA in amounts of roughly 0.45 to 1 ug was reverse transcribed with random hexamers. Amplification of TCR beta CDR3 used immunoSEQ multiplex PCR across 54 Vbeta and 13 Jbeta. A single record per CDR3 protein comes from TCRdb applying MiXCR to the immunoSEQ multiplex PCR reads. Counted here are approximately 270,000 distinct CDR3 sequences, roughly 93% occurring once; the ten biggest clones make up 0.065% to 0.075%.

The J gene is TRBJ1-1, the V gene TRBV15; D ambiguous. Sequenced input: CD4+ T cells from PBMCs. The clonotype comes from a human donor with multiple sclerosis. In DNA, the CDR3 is TGTGCCACCAGCAGAGATCGGGCAGCGGAAGCTTTCTTT. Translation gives CATSRDRAAEAFF.